The 26 T cell receptor beta chains given below trace back to one sample, sequenced in a study of blood T cell repertoires in COVID-19 (dated by TCRdb to the early 2020s). Libraries came from the immunoSEQ multiplex PCR assay. This is the immuneACCESS table as TCRdb keeps it, with only in-frame sequences that have V and J called. A part of the clones is gone; compared with another copy, unresolved V genes explain less than half, and the rest is unexplained. The sample contains more than 300,000 clones, roughly 89% of them found a single time. Roughly 3.3% of the sample belongs to the ten largest clones. The sequenced sample consisted of peripheral blood. These receptors all stem from a woman younger than 30 who had recovered from COVID-19.

The CDR3 here is CASRGGKAEAFF. For the CDR3, the DNA is TGTGCCAGCAGGGGGGGTAAGGCTGAAGCTTTCTTT. The V gene is TRBV5-5, the J gene TRBJ1-1; possible D gene TRBD1, 5 bases. Germline V gene sequence: CDR1 SGHKS, CDR2 YYEKEE (reference sequence). There are 12 residues in the CDR3. Trimming took 5 bases from V and 6 from J, leaving 11 bases between them.

The chain has TRBV7-2 and TRBJ2-7, with D tentatively TRBD2 (5 bases). Deletions cut 2 bases from V and 3 bases from J, with 8 bases between. The germline V gene has CDR1 SGHTA and CDR2 FQGNSA. This CDR3 spans 13 amino acids. The CDR3 loop is CASSLTGDYEQYV. Here the CDR3 DNA reads TGTGCCAGCAGCTTAACCGGGGACTACGAGCAGTACGTC.

This clone came up once. This sequence joins TRBV20-1 and TRBJ2-1; 12 bases are shared with TRBD1. Unmatched junction bases numbered 8, after V lost 3 bases and J lost 8 bases. The CDR3 spans 15 residues. CDR1 and CDR2 from the germline V gene are DFQATT and SNEGSKA (reference sequence). In DNA, the CDR3 is TGCAGTGCTAGTAAGGGACAGGGGGCGTCGTATGAGCAGTTCTTC. Protein product: CSASKGQGASYEQFF.

The V gene is TRBV9, the J gene TRBJ2-5, with 9 bases that match TRBD1. CDR3 length: 15 amino acids. From germline, CDR1 is SGDLS and CDR2 YYNGEE. V gave up 5 bases and J gave up 5 bases; unmatched junction bases: 10. CDR3 region: CASRKTGGWGETQYF. The DNA for the CDR3 is TGTGCCAGCAGGAAAACAGGGGGCTGGGGGGAGACCCAGTACTTC.

The gene calls are TRBV7-2 and TRBJ2-7; TRBD1 is a possible D gene (5 bases). V was cut by 2 bases and J by 6 bases, with 11 bases left in between. Germline V CDR1 and CDR2: SGHTA, FQGNSA. The CDR3 runs to 13 residues. CDR3 sequence (DNA): TGTGCCAGCAGCTTAAGTCCAGGGCTCGAGCAGTACGTC. Translation gives CASSLSPGLEQYV.

The rearrangement joins TRBV4-3 to TRBJ2-2; D may be TRBD2 (6 bases). Trimming shortened V by 3 bases and J by 5 bases, and 13 bases separated the two germline ends. Germline CDR1 and CDR2: LGHNA and YSLEER. The CDR3 loop spans 15 amino acids. The CDR3 region is CASSQATSVTGELFF. CDR3 coding DNA: TGCGCCAGCAGCCAGGCGACTAGTGTAACCGGGGAGCTGTTTTTT.

V is TRBV7-9 and J is TRBJ1-2; 9 nucleotides agree with TRBD1. Trimming took 2 bases from V and 6 from J; bases not matched to a gene: 4. CDR1 is SEHNR, CDR2 FQNEAQ, per germline (reference sequence). CDR3 length: 14 residues. The DNA for the CDR3 is TGTGCCAGCAGCTTACTGACAGGGGGTCATGGCTACACCTTC. This translates into CASSLLTGGHGYTF.

V and J are TRBV14 and TRBJ2-5; 9 bases fit TRBD1. Trimming took 5 bases from V and 2 from J; bases not matched to a gene: 6. The germline V gene encodes CDR1 SGHDN and CDR2 FVKESK. The CDR3 extends over 15 amino acids. In DNA, the CDR3 is TGTGCCAGCAGCAAACGGACAGGGGCTCAAGAGACCCAGTACTTC. Protein: CASSKRTGAQETQYF. Combining the CDR3 with reference TRBV14 and TRBJ2-5 gives the whole variable domain EAGVTQFPSHSVIEKGQTVTLRCDPISGHDNLYWYRRVMGKEIKFLLHFVKESKQDESGMPNNRFLAERTGGTYSTLKVQPAELEDSGVYFCASSKRTGAQETQYFGPGTRLLVL.

The chain is built from TRBV5-4 and TRBJ2-3; 10 positions match TRBD1. CDR3 length: 16 amino acids. Trimming at V came to 3 bases and at J to 5 bases, leaving 9 bases not matched to a gene. Germline V gene sequence: CDR1 SGHNT, CDR2 YYREEE (reference sequence). The CDR3, as DNA: TGTGCCAGCAGCTCGACCGGGACAGGGGCAATAGATACGCAGTATTTT. It is translated as CASSSTGTGAIDTQYF. The full variable domain, completed using reference TRBV5-4 and TRBJ2-3, is ETGVTQSPTHLIKTRGQQVTLRCSSQSGHNTVSWYQQALGQGPQFIFQYYREEENGRGNFPPRFSGLQFPNYSSELNVNALELDDSALYLCASSSTGTGAIDTQYFGPGTRLTVL.

This clone was recorded at least ten times. The V gene is TRBV18, the J gene TRBJ2-1; TRBD1 aligns across 12 bases. The V gene end was trimmed by 4 bases and the J gene end by 8 bases; junction bases not matched to a gene: 6. The CDR3 runs 15 residues. Germline V gene lookup returns CDR1 KGHSH and CDR2 LQKENI. The CDR3 is CASSLRGTGGDEQFF. DNA for the CDR3: TGTGCCAGCTCACTTAGAGGGACAGGGGGCGATGAGCAGTTCTTC.

This clone has a handful of counts. The rearrangement uses TRBV27 and TRBJ1-6; D is unclear. Looked up from germline, CDR1 is MNHEY and CDR2 is SMNVEV (reference sequence). The length of the CDR3 is 16 residues. Trimming cost V 3 bases and J 0 bases, with 9 bases left between them. CDR3 residues: CASSFYLSSYNSPLHF. The DNA of the CDR3 is TGTGCCAGCAGTTTTTACCTGAGCTCCTATAATTCACCCCTCCACTTT.

The V and J genes are TRBV5-1 and TRBJ1-3, with TRBD1 as a possible D gene (6 bases). The germline V gene has CDR1 SGHRS and CDR2 YFSETQ. V lost 4 bases, J lost 1 base, and 9 bases lay in between. This CDR3 region has 14 residues. The CDR3 DNA sequence: TGCGCCAGCAGCCCCGGGACATCTGGAAACACCATATATTTT. Its protein is CASSPGTSGNTIYF.

This chain connects TRBV25-1 to TRBJ1-3; D might be TRBD1 (6 bases). Germline lookup yields CDR1 MGHDK and CDR2 SYGVNS. V was trimmed by 8 bases and J by 2 bases, leaving 10 bases between them. The CDR3 covers 13 residues. CDR3 sequence: CASGGSPGNTIYF. The CDR3 coding sequence is TGTGCCAGCGGGGGCAGTCCTGGAAACACCATATATTTT.

V is TRBV11-2 and J is TRBJ2-7; TRBD2 aligns across 9 bases. V gave up 8 bases and J gave up 5 bases; unmatched junction bases: 22. CDR3 length equals 18 residues. Germline CDR1 SGHAT, CDR2 FQNNGV. The CDR3 DNA reads as TGTGCCAGCTCCGACAAGAATAGCGGGAGAGGTACTGGGGACGAGCAGTACGTC. This encodes CASSDKNSGRGTGDEQYV.

This chain uses TRBV9 with TRBJ2-1; TRBD2 aligns across 10 bases. V was clipped by 0 bases and J by 6 bases; unmatched bases: 27. The V gene's germline CDR1 is SGDLS and CDR2 YYNGEE. This CDR3 region has 23 residues. In nucleotides, the CDR3 is TGTGCCAGCAGCGTAGCCTTATCCCGTAGAATTTCCCCTAGCGGGAGTTCAGGCAATGAGCAGTTCTTC. Amino acid sequence: CASSVALSRRISPSGSSGNEQFF. The complete variable domain, with remaining parts taken from reference TRBV9 and TRBJ2-1, reads DSGVTQTPKHLITATGQRVTLRCSPRSGDLSVYWYQQSLDQGLQFLIQYYNGEERAKGNILERFSAQQFPDLHSELNLSSLELGDSALYFCASSVALSRRISPSGSSGNEQFFGPGTRLTVL.

The V and J genes are TRBV5-1 and TRBJ2-7; 9 bases are shared with TRBD1. This CDR3 region has 14 residues. The junction had 4 bases not matched to a gene; V was cut back by 2 bases and J by 4 bases. Germline CDR1 reads SGHRS; CDR2 reads YFSETQ. CDR3 residues: CASSLGTGPYEQYV. DNA of the CDR3: TGCGCCAGCAGCTTAGGGACAGGGCCTTACGAGCAGTACGTC.

The chain links TRBV7-2 to TRBJ2-5; 10 bases map to TRBD2. Germline-derived CDR1 and CDR2 are SGHTA and FQGNSA. With V trimmed by 3 bases and J by 2 bases, 9 bases remained unmatched. This CDR3 comprises 17 residues. The CDR3 region has the DNA TGTGCCAGCAGCTTGGGGACTAGCGCCGGGAGGCAAGAGACCCAGTACTTC. The encoded protein is CASSLGTSAGRQETQYF.

The sample holds a few counts of this clone. The rearrangement joins TRBV27 to TRBJ1-5; D gene uncertain. The CDR3 is 13 residues long. V lost 5 bases to trimming and J lost 1 base, with 6 bases between them. CDR1 and CDR2 (germline): MNHEY, SMNVEV (reference sequence). This CDR3 is CASSGLSNQPQHF. CDR3 nucleotide sequence: TGTGCCAGCAGTGGACTAAGCAATCAGCCCCAGCATTTT.

The DNA for the CDR3 is TGTGCCAGCAGCTTAGTGGGCCTGAACACTGAAGCTTTCTTT. Translated: CASSLVGLNTEAFF. The rearrangement uses TRBV7-2 and TRBJ1-1, with no clear D. CDR1 and CDR2 (germline): SGHTA, FQGNSA. V gave up 1 base and J gave up 0 bases, with 6 bases separating them. The CDR3 loop spans 14 amino acids.

The genes are TRBV6-2 or TRBV6-3 and TRBJ2-2, with 14 positions matching TRBD2. The CDR3 runs 19 residues. Germline V gene lookup returns CDR1 MNHEY and CDR2 SVGEGT. V shed 6 bases, J shed 5 bases, and the junction held 14 bases outside the gene matches. For the CDR3, the DNA is TGTGCCAGCAGCCCTACTCCGGGACTAGCGGGAGAGAGAACCGGGGAGCTGTTTTTT. This gives the protein CASSPTPGLAGERTGELFF.

The genes are TRBV19 and TRBJ2-5, with D perhaps matching TRBD2 (6 bases). Germline CDR1 and CDR2: LNHDA and SQIVND (reference sequence). This CDR3 spans 13 amino acids. Trimming shortened V by 10 bases and J by 4 bases, and 16 bases separated the two germline ends. The CDR3 DNA sequence: TGTGCCACGTCCCACCAGGGAGGAGAGACCCAGTACTTC. This translates into CATSHQGGETQYF.

This clone was seen only once. The chain uses TRBV6-5 and TRBJ1-2, with TRBD1 matching over 7 bases. V shed 2 bases, J shed 1 base, and the junction held 1 base outside the gene matches. The CDR3 is made up of 14 amino acids. The germline gives CDR1 MNHEY, CDR2 SVGAGI. The CDR3 loop reads CASSYAGGNYGYTF. The DNA of the CDR3 is TGTGCCAGCAGTTACGCAGGGGGTAACTATGGCTACACCTTC.

V gene TRBV7-6 combines with J gene TRBJ1-1; D perhaps matches TRBD1 (5 bases). V was clipped by 5 bases and J by 0 bases, with 10 bases between them. CDR3 length: 14 amino acids. Looked up from germline, CDR1 is SGHVS and CDR2 is FNYEAQ. As DNA, the CDR3 is TGTGCCAGCAGCCAGGACACAGTGAACACTGAAGCTTTCTTT. Translating gives CASSQDTVNTEAFF.

The chain recombines TRBV7-9 with TRBJ2-7; no clear D. The CDR3 sequence is 16 residues long. Germline values: CDR1 SEHNR, CDR2 FQNEAQ (reference sequence). The V end was cut by 5 bases, the J end by 0 bases, with 17 bases between. This CDR3 reads CASSHDGSLTSYEQYV. As DNA, the CDR3 is TGTGCCAGCAGCCACGACGGGTCCCTGACCTCCTACGAGCAGTACGTC.

The V call is TRBV14, the J call TRBJ2-1, with TRBD2 matching 10 bases. V gave up 6 bases and J gave up 6 bases; unmatched junction bases: 8. Germline V gives CDR1 SGHDN, CDR2 FVKESK. The CDR3 is 15 residues long. CDR3 region: CASSLSSGSFNEQFF. The CDR3 DNA reads as TGTGCCAGCAGTCTATCTAGCGGGAGTTTCAATGAGCAGTTCTTC.

This rearrangement joins TRBV7-9 to TRBJ2-1; 13 nucleotides agree with TRBD2. There are 18 residues in the CDR3. Per the germline V gene, CDR1 is SEHNR and CDR2 is FQNEAQ (reference sequence). V shed 5 bases and J 0 bases; nucleotides not matched to a gene: 7. The chain's CDR3 is CASSQGLAGDFSYNEQFF. The CDR3 region has the DNA TGTGCCAGCAGCCAAGGACTAGCGGGAGACTTCTCCTACAATGAGCAGTTCTTC. The complete variable domain, with remaining parts taken from reference TRBV7-9 and TRBJ2-1, reads DTGVSQNPRHKITKRGQNVTFRCDPISEHNRLYWYRQTLGQGPEFLTYFQNEAQLEKSRLLSDRFSAERPKGSFSTLEIQRTEQGDSAMYLCASSQGLAGDFSYNEQFFGPGTRLTVL.